These T cell receptor beta chains were read from a single sample in a study of regulatory T cells in long-lasting Graves disease. Each CDR3 protein is one row after TCRdb ran MiXCR on the multiplex PCR reads. The table lists fewer than 650,000 distinct CDR3 sequences, 16% of them singletons. These sequences were also reported in another study, on T cells in Graves' hyperthyroidism and ophthalmopathy.

The sample consisted of peripheral blood mononuclear cells (PBMCs), taken at new diagnosis, from a patient treated with antithyroid drugs. These receptors originate from a young woman with Graves disease. Each CDR3 is given without its conserved first and last residue.

>TRBJ2-3|TRBV12-3/TRBV12-4
ASSLEPGGRDTQY
>TRBJ2-1|TRBV9
ASSVATSGMSNEQF
>TRBJ2-7|TRBV20-1
SARDTSASYEQY
>TRBJ2-1|TRBV4-1
ASSRLAGERSHNEQF
>TRBJ2-5|TRBV7-9
ASSPGRPSETQY
>TRBJ2-1|TRBV27
ASSWRFVNNEQF
>TRBJ2-5|TRBV12-3/TRBV12-4
ASSLALGSGRGQETQY
>TRBJ2-1|TRBV19
ASTGGRSYNEQF
>TRBJ2-7|TRBV5-4
ASKGSHYEQY
>TRBJ2-5|TRBV5-1
ASSVGLAGEKRETQY
>TRBJ2-4|TRBV28
ASSPPPGPIGPKNIQY
>TRBJ2-7|TRBV12-3/TRBV12-4
ASSSSGTGSVEQY
>TRBJ1-3|TRBV6-1
ASSEGGQGAGNTIY
>TRBJ2-7|TRBV29-1
SVDNIGGTGEREQY
>TRBJ1-1|TRBV6-4
ASSDRGGEAF
>TRBJ1-2|TRBV18
ASSPLEGGTQKGYT
>TRBJ1-2|TRBV11-2
ASSPLTGDTYGYT
>TRBJ2-2|TRBV4-1
ASSQALAGGPSGELF
>TRBJ1-2|TRBV2
ASSEALWTEYNYGYT
>TRBJ1-5|TRBV10-3
AISRDNSNQPQH
>TRBJ1-6|TRBV10-3
AISVRQDSSPLH
>TRBJ1-1|TRBV3-1
ASSQDLLRGNTEAF
>TRBJ1-2|TRBV30
AWSLGGGHGYT
>TRBJ2-4|TRBV6-1
ASSWQGQTAKNIQY
>TRBJ1-6|TRBV12-3/TRBV12-4
ASSQTGVRGSPLH
>TRBJ2-1|TRBV20-1
SVVLAANEQF
>TRBJ2-1|TRBV6-1
ASRTVLNNEQF
>TRBJ2-2|TRBV3-1
ASSQGVRDTGELF
>TRBJ2-1|TRBV7-2
ASSLGGSFTDEQF
>TRBJ1-5|TRBV6-1
ASRAGGLNQPQH
>TRBJ1-5|TRBV28
ASSFFLQGYSNQPQH
>TRBJ2-7|TRBV27
ASSLLPSYEQY
>TRBJ1-2|TRBV18
ASSRSILMDYGYT
>TRBJ2-4|TRBV20-1
SASRGGSVKNIQY
>TRBJ1-2|TRBV6-2/TRBV6-3
ASSPQGAKNYGYT
>TRBJ1-1|TRBV28
ASSFRQSLYTEAF
>TRBJ1-2|TRBV7-3
ASSPRNGDSYT
>TRBJ1-1|TRBV20-1
SAHRTGQGRTEAF
>TRBJ1-5|TRBV30
AWSTGTDNQPQH
>TRBJ1-2|TRBV27
ASSLRINYGYT
>TRBJ1-4|TRBV9
ASSVAPRSNEKLF
>TRBJ1-1|TRBV7-9
ASSLLLSETVSF
>TRBJ2-3|TRBV7-8
ASSLHGEGDTQY
>TRBJ2-5|TRBV7-3
ASSRTSGVQETQY
>TRBJ2-4|TRBV6-5
ASSYDREAKNIQY
>TRBJ1-1|TRBV5-1
ASSLQTGGSNTEAF
>TRBJ1-1|TRBV27
ASSPWTGGGGTEAF
>TRBJ2-3|TRBV6-1
ASSPSSDKQY